Shown below are 24 T cell receptor beta chains from a single sample sequenced in a study of metastatic and nonmetastatic thyroid tumors. Treatment of any kind had been given to no patient before thyroid surgery. TCRdb re-called the PCR reads with MiXCR. The profile shows about 20,000 clones, around 29% of them singletons. Input material: blood. The receptors stem from a female donor with papillary thyroid cancer or a benign thyroid nodule (not recorded which). Some clones in this sample may be carry-over from other donors' samples.

A note on this clone: The junction departs from germline at one end; a sequencing error may be responsible. The J gene is TRBJ2-1, the V gene TRBV4-1, with TRBD2 as a possible D gene (5 bases). The germline gives CDR1 MGHRA, CDR2 YSYEKL. The CDR3 length is 16 residues. CDR3: CASSQDSGLPYNQQFF. CDR3 DNA sequence: TGCGCCAGCAGCCAAGATTCCGGACTTCCCTACAATCAGCAGTTCTTC.

The chain joins TRBV4-1 to TRBJ1-2, with TRBD1 matching over 9 bases. The V and J ends lost 3 bases and 2 bases, in that order; junction bases with no gene match: 7. Germline V gives CDR1 MGHRA, CDR2 YSYEKL. This CDR3 is built from 16 residues. Written as DNA, the CDR3 is TGCGCCAGCAGCCAGGACTCCGGGACAGGGAACTATGGCTACACCTTC. Translation: CASSQDSGTGNYGYTF.

This clone is classed as medium-sized. The chain recombines TRBV19 with TRBJ1-2; D is undetermined. In germline, CDR1 is LNHDA, CDR2 SQIVND (reference sequence). This CDR3 is 13 amino acids long. Trimming stripped 1 base from V and 5 bases from J, with 8 bases between. Here the CDR3 reads CASSIVSGYGYTF. CDR3 nucleotide sequence: TGTGCCAGTAGTATAGTTTCTGGGTATGGCTACACCTTC. Based on the CDR3 plus reference TRBV19 and TRBJ1-2, the full variable domain is DGGITQSPKYLFRKEGQNVTLSCEQNLNHDAMYWYRQDPGQGLRLIYYSQIVNDFQKGDIAEGYSVSREKKESFPLTVTSAQKNPTAFYLCASSIVSGYGYTFGSGTRLTVV.

This clone was observed many times. The V call is TRBV3-1, the J call TRBJ2-5; D gene uncertain. V was shortened by 4 bases and J by 2 bases, with 17 bases between the two germline ends. The CDR3 runs 16 residues. The germline V gene encodes CDR1 LGHDT and CDR2 YNNKEL (reference sequence). CDR3 nucleotides: TGTGCCAGCAGCCTTACCGATCCAGGTTCTCAAGAGACCCAGTACTTC. Translation: CASSLTDPGSQETQYF.

The rearrangement uses TRBV24-1 and TRBJ2-5, with D tentatively TRBD1 or TRBD2 (6 bases each). This CDR3 is 14 amino acids long. The ends were cut back, 5 bases at V and 2 bases at J, with 11 bases in the middle. The germline gives CDR1 KGHDR, CDR2 SFDVKD. The CDR3 DNA sequence: TGTGCCACCAGTGTGGGGGGCCCACAAGAGACCCAGTACTTC. Translating gives CATSVGGPQETQYF.

This clone showed up many times. One end of the junction varies from germline; a read error may be responsible. J is TRBJ2-6 and V is TRBV4-3; D perhaps matches TRBD2 (6 bases). The CDR3 length is 16 residues. CDR1 LGHNA and CDR2 YSLEER come from the germline V gene. CDR3 nucleotides: TGCGCCAGCAGCCAAGAGGAGGGCTCTGGGGCCAACGTCCTGGCTTTC. Protein sequence: CASSQEEGSGANVLAF.

The chain uses TRBV5-1 and TRBJ1-4; D call uncertain. CDR3 size: 15 residues. The germline V gene has CDR1 SGHRS and CDR2 YFSETQ. The V end was cut by 2 bases, the J end by 7 bases, with 15 bases between. This CDR3 is CASSFAARLGEKLFF. The DNA for the CDR3 is TGCGCCAGCAGCTTTGCGGCCCGGCTGGGTGAAAAACTGTTTTTT.

This clone ranks as medium-sized (0.01 to 0.1%). J is TRBJ2-3 and V is TRBV20-1; 8 positions match TRBD2. V lost 1 base and J lost 4; bases outside the gene matches: 10. CDR1 and CDR2 (germline): DFQATT, SNEGSKA (reference sequence). This CDR3 spans 16 amino acids. The CDR3 sequence: CSARGGAGGKADTQYF. The CDR3 DNA reads as TGCAGTGCTAGAGGGGGTGCGGGAGGAAAAGCAGATACGCAGTATTTT.

This clone was detected only a few times. Compared with germline, one end of the junction differs, possibly owing to a read error. This chain joins TRBV19 and TRBJ2-7; 8 nucleotides line up with TRBD2. The germline CDR1 and CDR2 sequences are LNHDA and SQIVND (reference sequence). The CDR3 has 14 residues. The CDR3 DNA sequence: TGTGCCAGTAGTGAAGCGGGAGTGCCGTACGAGCATTACTTC. Translated: CASSEAGVPYEHYF. Complete variable domain (other parts from reference TRBV19 and TRBJ2-7): DGGITQSPKYLFRKEGQNVTLSCEQNLNHDAMYWYRQDPGQGLRLIYYSQIVNDFQKGDIAEGYSVSREKKESFPLTVTSAQKNPTAFYLCASSEAGVPYEHYFGPGTRLTVT.

Within the sample, this clone is medium-sized. The chain uses TRBV5-1 and TRBJ1-2, with D uncertain. V lost 0 bases and J 7 bases, leaving 16 bases between the germline ends. The germline V gene has CDR1 SGHRS and CDR2 YFSETQ. There are 15 residues in the CDR3. As DNA, the CDR3 is TGCGCCAGCAGCTTGGATGTGGTCGGGTCCGGTGGCTACACCTTC. Its protein product is CASSLDVVGSGGYTF.

Within the sample, this clone is medium-sized (0.01 to 0.1%). This sequence joins TRBV27 and TRBJ2-7; 7 bases fit TRBD2. V was pared by 2 bases and J by 3 bases, with 7 bases of the junction left unmatched. CDR1 and CDR2 (germline): MNHEY, SMNVEV (reference sequence). CDR3 length: 15 residues. The CDR3 reads CASSLGAGLVYEQYF. CDR3 sequence (DNA): TGTGCCAGCAGTTTAGGAGCGGGACTTGTCTACGAGCAGTACTTC.

This clone occurred a few times. The chain joins TRBV12-3 or TRBV12-4 to TRBJ2-1, with 10 bases matching TRBD2. V shed 6 bases, J shed 6 bases, and the junction held 2 bases outside the gene matches. CDR3 length: 13 amino acids. CDR3 sequence (DNA): TGTGCCAGCAGCCTAGCGGGGGCCAATGAGCAGTTCTTC. This codes for CASSLAGANEQFF.

In this sample, this clone turned up many times. CDR3: CASSHHGGQINEKLFF. In DNA, the CDR3 is TGTGCCAGCAGTCATCATGGTGGACAGATTAATGAAAAACTGTTTTTT. V gene TRBV7-6 combines with J gene TRBJ1-4; perhaps TRBD1 as D (6 bases). The CDR3 covers 16 residues. Germline assignment: CDR1 SGHVS and CDR2 FNYEAQ. Trimming shortened V by 6 bases and J by 4 bases, and 18 bases separated the two germline ends. The variable domain in full, with the rest retrieved from reference TRBV7-6 and TRBJ1-4, is GAGVSQSPRYKVTKRGQDVALRCDPISGHVSLYWYRQALGQGPEFLTYFNYEAQQDKSGLPNDRFSAERPEGSISTLTIQRTEQRDSAMYRCASSHHGGQINEKLFFGSGTQLSVL.

This clone occurred many times. The rearrangement joins TRBV24-1 to TRBJ1-5, with D possibly TRBD1 on 6 matching bases. The CDR3 consists of 15 residues. Germline V gene lookup returns CDR1 KGHDR and CDR2 SFDVKD. Between the trimmed V and J ends, which lost 5 bases and 2 bases, there was a span of 12 bases. The CDR3 DNA reads as TGTGCCACCAGTGGCCTGACAGGTGGCAATCAGCCCCAGCATTTT. Amino acids: CATSGLTGGNQPQHF.

The gene calls are TRBV5-4 and TRBJ1-2; D might be TRBD1 (6 bases). The CDR3 sequence is 14 residues long. The V end lost 3 bases, the J end lost 4 bases, and 13 bases lay between the germline ends. Looked up from germline, CDR1 is SGHNT and CDR2 is YYREEE (reference sequence). Here the CDR3 reads CASSSDSEFYGYTF. In nucleotides, the CDR3 is TGTGCCAGCAGCTCGGACAGCGAATTCTATGGCTACACCTTC.

The table lists this clone with many counts. Germline and junction disagree at one end, which may indicate a read error. J is TRBJ2-1 and V is TRBV20-1; D possibly uses TRBD1 or TRBD2 (5 bases each). The CDR3 extends over 12 amino acids. Germline-derived CDR1 and CDR2 are DFQATT and SNEGSKA (reference sequence). CDR3 coding DNA: TGCAGTGCTAGAGATTGGGGGAATGTGCAGTTCTTC. It codes for CSARDWGNVQFF.

This clone has a count of ten or more. The chain recombines TRBV7-9 with TRBJ2-1; 11 bases are shared with TRBD2. The length of the CDR3 is 16 residues. Unmatched junction bases numbered 5, after V lost 2 bases and J lost 5 bases. Germline V gives CDR1 SEHNR, CDR2 FQNEAQ (reference sequence). The CDR3 DNA follows: TGTGCCAGCAGCTTAAGACCGGGACTAGCGGACAATGAGCAGTTCTTC. It codes for CASSLRPGLADNEQFF. The full variable domain, with the rest looked up from reference TRBV7-9 and TRBJ2-1, is DTGVSQNPRHKITKRGQNVTFRCDPISEHNRLYWYRQTLGQGPEFLTYFQNEAQLEKSRLLSDRFSAERPKGSFSTLEIQRTEQGDSAMYLCASSLRPGLADNEQFFGPGTRLTVL.

A remark on this clone: A junction boundary mismatches the germline segment, possibly from a read error. Other nucleotide sequences from this sample produce the same CDR3. This chain connects TRBV2 to TRBJ1-4; 7 bases match TRBD1. The CDR3 loop spans 13 amino acids. Germline CDR1 SNHLY, CDR2 FYNNEI. The CDR3 DNA reads TGTGCCAGCAGTGGGGCAGGGGGAGAAAAACTGTTTTTC. Translating it yields CASSGAGGEKLFF.

This clone was observed a handful of times. One end of the junction fails to match germline, which may point to a read error. V and J are TRBV19 and TRBJ1-1, with 10 bases fitting TRBD1. The CDR3 has 16 amino acids. CDR1 and CDR2 from the germline V gene are LNHDA and SQIVND (reference sequence). This CDR3 is CDSSKLGQGRNTEAFF. CDR3 DNA sequence: TGTGACAGTAGTAAACTGGGACAGGGGAGAAACACTGAAGCTTTCTTT. Complete variable domain (other parts from reference TRBV19 and TRBJ1-1): DGGITQSPKYLFRKEGQNVTLSCEQNLNHDAMYWYRQDPGQGLRLIYYSQIVNDFQKGDIAEGYSVSREKKESFPLTVTSAQKNPTAFYLCDSSKLGQGRNTEAFFGQGTRLTVV.

Comment on this clone: At one boundary the junction diverges from the germline segment, which might be a read error. The sample contains more than one DNA sequence encoding this CDR3. The gene calls are TRBV5-1 and TRBJ2-7; D unclear. Germline loops: CDR1 SGHRS, CDR2 YFSETQ. The CDR3 length is 14 residues. The CDR3 spells CASSFYPDSYEQYF. Written as DNA, the CDR3 is TGTGCCAGCAGCTTTTACCCGGACTCCTACGAGCAGTACTTC.

This clone appeared many times. The chain recombines TRBV15 with TRBJ1-1; TRBD1 matches 7 bases. V lost 2 bases and J lost 0; bases outside the gene matches: 15. Germline CDR1 reads LNHNV; CDR2 reads YYDKDF (reference sequence). CDR3 size: 19 residues. The CDR3 is CATSRQKGAGGLMNTEAFF. DNA of the CDR3: TGTGCCACCAGCAGACAGAAGGGGGCAGGGGGTCTTATGAACACTGAAGCTTTCTTT.

This clone was detected a few times. The chain has TRBV27 and TRBJ2-7; D ambiguous. CDR1 and CDR2 from the germline V gene are MNHEY and SMNVEV (reference sequence). The CDR3 has 12 residues. Deletions cut 4 bases from V and 3 bases from J, with 7 bases between. CDR3 nucleotides: TGTGCCAGCAGTTCAATGAACTACGAGCAGTACTTC. Its translation: CASSSMNYEQYF.

This clone is labeled medium-sized. The gene calls are TRBV18 and TRBJ1-1; D possibly corresponds to TRBD1 (6 bases). The CDR3 has 14 amino acids. V was pared by 2 bases and J by 0 bases, with 7 bases between. In germline, CDR1 is KGHSH, CDR2 LQKENI. CDR3 sequence (DNA): TGTGCCAGCTCACCAGACAGGATGAACACTGAAGCTTTCTTT. It codes for CASSPDRMNTEAFF.

At least ten counts were recorded for this clone. The germline gene is not matched at one end of the junction; a read error may be the cause. The chain uses TRBV12-3 or TRBV12-4 and TRBJ2-5, with 9 bases matching TRBD2. The CDR3 has 14 residues. This CDR3 is CASSVAGAPHPQYF. CDR3 coding DNA: TGTGCCAGCAGTGTAGCGGGGGCCCCCCACCCCCAGTACTTC.